This T cell receptor (beta chain) comes out of a study of vaccination effects on CD4 cells after COVID-19. V was clipped by 3 bases and J by 9 bases, with 13 bases between them. The CDR3 runs to 13 residues. Germline CDR1 reads SGDLS; CDR2 reads YYNGEE. This clone was found a few times. Antigen specificity is unknown. Upon completion of approximately ten days in culture, CD4+ T cells were isolated. Two doses of BNT162b2 or mRNA-1273 vaccine were administered to participants. Assay used: immunoSEQ multiplex PCR; TCRdb lists only in-frame clones, some missing. Among about 73,000 clones listed, 73% were seen once.

The source material was CD4+ T cells from PBMCs cultured without peptide, sampled after COVID-19 vaccination. The gene calls are TRBV9 and TRBJ2-1; TRBD2 might be the D (6 bases). The sequence came from a human donor who received a COVID-19 vaccine. Here the CDR3 reads CASSGYNGGEQFF. The CDR3 DNA is TGTGCCAGCAGCGGCTATAACGGGGGTGAGCAGTTCTTC.